The rows below give T cell receptor beta chains drawn from one sample of a study of blood T cell repertoires in COVID-19. TCRdb's table, derived via immunoSEQ multiplex PCR, lists solely in-frame clones and lacks some. The table includes under 85,000 clones, about 83% detected once. Sequenced input: peripheral blood. The source of these receptors is an older man with active or convalescent COVID-19. Both conserved end residues are part of each CDR3. Each record gives: V gene, J gene, D gene, CDR3 protein, CDR3 DNA. A D gene is named only where the DNA matches it firmly.

TRBV9	TRBJ2-7	TRBD1	CASSVGRQGAREQYF	TGTGCCAGCAGCGTGGGGAGGCAGGGGGCTCGCGAGCAGTACTTC
TRBV5-1	TRBJ1-3	NA	CASSLVGSGNTIYF	TGCGCCAGCAGCTTGGTCGGCTCTGGAAACACCATATATTTT
TRBV6-6	TRBJ2-7	TRBD1	CASRGQGPYEQYF	TGTGCCAGCCGTGGACAGGGTCCCTACGAGCAGTACTTC
TRBV4-1	TRBJ1-3	TRBD1	CASSREPGQGGNTIYF	TGCGCCAGCAGCCGCGAACCGGGACAGGGGGGAAACACCATATATTTT
TRBV15	TRBJ1-5	NA	CATSREGAGQPQHF	TGTGCCACCAGCAGAGAGGGGGCAGGACAGCCCCAGCATTTT
TRBV25-1	TRBJ2-5	TRBD2	CATSLAGQETQYF	TGTGCCACCTCACTAGCGGGGCAAGAGACCCAGTACTTC
TRBV27	TRBJ1-6	TRBD1	CASTRQGDSTYNSPLHF	TGTGCCAGCACCCGCCAGGGGGATAGTACCTATAATTCACCCCTCCACTTT
TRBV6-5	TRBJ1-2	NA	CASSYGQSNYGYTF	TGTGCCAGCAGTTACGGACAGAGTAACTATGGCTACACCTTC
TRBV11-2	TRBJ1-2	TRBD1	CASSPPGQTYGYTF	TGTGCCAGCAGCCCACCGGGACAGACCTATGGCTACACCTTC
TRBV6-5	TRBJ2-1	NA	CASEEVRNNNEQFF	TGTGCCAGCGAGGAGGTTAGGAACAATAATGAGCAGTTCTTC
TRBV28	TRBJ2-7	NA	CASSFGPRQAYEQYF	TGTGCCAGCAGTTTCGGCCCCCGACAGGCCTACGAGCAGTACTTC
TRBV5-5	TRBJ2-2	TRBD2	CASNRLAGGTGELFF	TGTGCCAGCAACAGACTAGCGGGAGGCACCGGGGAGCTGTTTTTT
TRBV7-8	TRBJ2-1	NA	CASSLARGTPYNEQFF	TGTGCCAGCAGCTTAGCGCGGGGGACACCCTACAATGAGCAGTTCTTC
TRBV3-1/TRBV3-2	TRBJ1-5	NA	CASSQNQLRVTQHF	TGTGCCAGCAGCCAGAATCAACTCAGGGTGACCCAGCATTTT
TRBV7-9	TRBJ1-2	NA	CASSLEFSYGYTF	TGTGCCAGCAGCTTAGAGTTCAGCTATGGCTACACCTTC
TRBV6-1	TRBJ2-5	NA	CASSESPGRETQYF	TGTGCCAGCAGTGAATCCCCGGGAAGAGAGACCCAGTACTTC
TRBV23-1	TRBJ1-4	TRBD1	CASSRGRQGMNEKLFF	TGCGCCAGCAGTAGGGGACGACAGGGGATGAATGAAAAACTGTTTTTT